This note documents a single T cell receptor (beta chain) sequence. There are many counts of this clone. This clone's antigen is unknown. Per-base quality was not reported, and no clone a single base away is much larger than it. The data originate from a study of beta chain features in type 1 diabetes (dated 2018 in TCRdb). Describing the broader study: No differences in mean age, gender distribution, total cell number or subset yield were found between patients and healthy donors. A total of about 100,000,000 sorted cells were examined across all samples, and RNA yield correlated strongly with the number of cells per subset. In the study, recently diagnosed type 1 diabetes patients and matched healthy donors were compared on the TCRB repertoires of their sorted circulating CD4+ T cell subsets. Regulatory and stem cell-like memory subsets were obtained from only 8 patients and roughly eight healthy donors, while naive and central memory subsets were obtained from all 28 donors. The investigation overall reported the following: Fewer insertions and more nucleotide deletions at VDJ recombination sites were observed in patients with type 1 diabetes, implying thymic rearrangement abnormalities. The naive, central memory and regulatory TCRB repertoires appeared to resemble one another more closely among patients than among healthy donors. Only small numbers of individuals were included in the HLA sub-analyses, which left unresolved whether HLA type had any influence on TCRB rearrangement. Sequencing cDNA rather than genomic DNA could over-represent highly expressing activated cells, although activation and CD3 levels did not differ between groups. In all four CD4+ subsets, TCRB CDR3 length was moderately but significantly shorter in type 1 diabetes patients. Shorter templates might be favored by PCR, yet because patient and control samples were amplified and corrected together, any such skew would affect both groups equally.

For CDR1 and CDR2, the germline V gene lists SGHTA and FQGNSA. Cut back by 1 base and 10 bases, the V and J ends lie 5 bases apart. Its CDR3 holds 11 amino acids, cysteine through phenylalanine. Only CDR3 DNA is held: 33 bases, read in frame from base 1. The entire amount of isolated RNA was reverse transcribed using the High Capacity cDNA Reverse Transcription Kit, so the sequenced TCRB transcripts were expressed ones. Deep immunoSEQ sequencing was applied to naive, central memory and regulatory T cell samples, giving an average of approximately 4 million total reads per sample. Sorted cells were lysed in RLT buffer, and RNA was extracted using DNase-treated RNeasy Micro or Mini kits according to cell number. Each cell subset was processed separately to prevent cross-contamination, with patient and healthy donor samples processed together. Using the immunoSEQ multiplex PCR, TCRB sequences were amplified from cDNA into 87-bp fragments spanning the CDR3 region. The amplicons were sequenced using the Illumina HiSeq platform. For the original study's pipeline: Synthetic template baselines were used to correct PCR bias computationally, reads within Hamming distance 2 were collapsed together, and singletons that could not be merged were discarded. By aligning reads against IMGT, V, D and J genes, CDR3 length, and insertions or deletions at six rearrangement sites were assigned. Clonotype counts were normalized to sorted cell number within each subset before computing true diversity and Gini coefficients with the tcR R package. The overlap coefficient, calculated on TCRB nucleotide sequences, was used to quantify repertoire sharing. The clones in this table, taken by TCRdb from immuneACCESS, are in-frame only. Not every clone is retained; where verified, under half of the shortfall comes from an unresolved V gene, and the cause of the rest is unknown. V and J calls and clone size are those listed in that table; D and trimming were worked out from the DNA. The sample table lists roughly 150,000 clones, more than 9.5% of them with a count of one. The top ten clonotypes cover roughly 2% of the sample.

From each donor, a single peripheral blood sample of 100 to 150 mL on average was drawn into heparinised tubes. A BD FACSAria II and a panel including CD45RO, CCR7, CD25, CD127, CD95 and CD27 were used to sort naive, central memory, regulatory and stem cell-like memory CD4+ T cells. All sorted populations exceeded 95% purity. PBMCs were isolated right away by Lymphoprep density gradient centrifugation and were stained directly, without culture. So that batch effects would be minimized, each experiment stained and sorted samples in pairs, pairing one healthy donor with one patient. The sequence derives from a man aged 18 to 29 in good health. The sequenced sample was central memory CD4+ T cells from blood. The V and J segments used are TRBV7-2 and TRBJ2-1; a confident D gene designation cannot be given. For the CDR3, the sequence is CASSLDLEQFF. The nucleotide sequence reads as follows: TGTGCCAGCAGCTTAGATTTAGAGCAGTTCTTC.